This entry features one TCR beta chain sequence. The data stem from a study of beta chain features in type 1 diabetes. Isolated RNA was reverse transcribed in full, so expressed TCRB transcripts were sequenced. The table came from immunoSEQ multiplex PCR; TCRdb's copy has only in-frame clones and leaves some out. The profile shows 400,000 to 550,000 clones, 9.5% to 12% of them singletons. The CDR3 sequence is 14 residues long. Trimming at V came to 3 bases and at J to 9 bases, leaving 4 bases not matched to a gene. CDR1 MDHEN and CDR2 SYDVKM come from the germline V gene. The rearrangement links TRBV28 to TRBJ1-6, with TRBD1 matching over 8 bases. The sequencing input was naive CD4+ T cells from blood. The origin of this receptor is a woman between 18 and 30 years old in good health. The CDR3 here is CASSFRDRRSPLHF. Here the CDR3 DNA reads TGTGCCAGCAGTTTCCGGGACAGGCGTTCACCCCTCCACTTT.